The 26 T cell receptor beta chains listed next were all sequenced from one sample in a study of Ad26.COV2.S vaccination and SARS-CoV-2 variants. The data were produced by immunoSEQ multiplex PCR, yet TCRdb's version contains in-frame clones alone and is incomplete. This sample has 300,000 to 400,000 clones, with 85% found just once. Stated treatment: around 19 received Ad26.COV2.S at low or high dose, single or two shots; 5 received placebo; per-sample allocation not given. The samples were gathered on day 63 after the first injection of vaccine or placebo. The sample here was peripheral blood, taken in a trial of Ad26.COV2.S vaccine versus placebo. The receptors shown here come from a person aged 18 to 65 who received the Ad26.COV2.S COVID-19 vaccine or a placebo.

The chain combines TRBV20-1 with TRBJ2-7, with D tentatively TRBD1 or TRBD2 (5 bases each). Between the trimmed V and J ends, which lost 3 bases and 7 bases, there was a span of 19 bases. There are 14 residues in the CDR3. Germline V gene sequence: CDR1 DFQATT, CDR2 SNEGSKA (reference sequence). The CDR3 is CSASTPADGGEQYF. For the CDR3, the DNA is TGCAGTGCTAGTACCCCCGCGGATGGGGGAGAGCAGTACTTC.

The chain combines TRBV7-9 with TRBJ2-4; D unclear. Germline values: CDR1 SEHNR, CDR2 FQNEAQ (reference sequence). V was shortened by 5 bases and J by 1 base, with 12 bases between the two germline ends. The CDR3 totals 15 residues. For the CDR3, the DNA is TGTGCCAGCAGCATAACCAGCCTGGCCAAAAACATTCAGTACTTC. Its protein is CASSITSLAKNIQYF.

This clone was observed a handful of times. CDR3 residues: CASSTEFSMNTEAFF. The CDR3 nucleotides read TGTGCCAGCAGCACGGAGTTCTCTATGAACACTGAAGCTTTCTTT. V and J are TRBV7-9 and TRBJ1-1; D ambiguous. V dropped 5 bases and J dropped 0 bases, with 13 bases sitting between them. Germline CDR1 SEHNR, CDR2 FQNEAQ (reference sequence). This CDR3 spans 15 amino acids.

This sequence joins TRBV2 and TRBJ1-4, with 10 nucleotides matching TRBD1. This CDR3 region has 15 residues. V shed 4 bases and J 7 bases; nucleotides not matched to a gene: 6. Germline-derived CDR1 and CDR2 are SNHLY and FYNNEI. The CDR3 region is CASSGPGQGSEKLFF. The CDR3 region has the DNA TGTGCCAGCAGTGGGCCGGGACAGGGGAGTGAAAAACTGTTTTTT. The full variable domain, in which reference TRBV2 and TRBJ1-4 provide the parts outside the CDR3, is EPEVTQTPSHQVTQMGQEVILRCVPISNHLYFYWYRQILGQKVEFLVSFYNNEISEKSEIFDDQFSVERPDGSNFTLKIRSTKLEDSAMYFCASSGPGQGSEKLFFGSGTQLSVL.

J is TRBJ1-6 and V is TRBV2; D is ambiguous. V shed 4 bases and J shed 0 bases, with 1 base lying between them. The CDR3 is 13 residues long. Germline V CDR1 and CDR2: SNHLY, FYNNEI. CDR3 amino acids: CASSASYNSPLHF. CDR3 sequence (DNA): TGTGCCAGCAGTGCCTCCTATAATTCACCCCTCCACTTT.

The chain couples TRBV6-5 to TRBJ2-1; D remains ambiguous. Trimming took 6 bases from V and 8 from J, leaving 17 bases between them. This CDR3 region has 14 residues. Germline V CDR1 and CDR2: MNHEY, SVGAGI. The chain's CDR3 is CASSLRSEWYEQFF. As DNA, the CDR3 is TGTGCCAGCAGCCTCCGGAGCGAATGGTATGAGCAGTTCTTC.

V usage is TRBV15 and J usage is TRBJ2-1, with 7 bases matching TRBD1. Germline V gives CDR1 LNHNV, CDR2 YYDKDF (reference sequence). The CDR3 extends over 16 amino acids. V was clipped by 1 base and J by 2 bases; unmatched bases: 5. CDR3 nucleotide sequence: TGTGCCACCAGCAGAGGAAGGCAGGGGGCCTACAATGAGCAGTTCTTC. It is translated as CATSRGRQGAYNEQFF.

V gene TRBV4-1 combines with J gene TRBJ1-2; D call uncertain. The length of the CDR3 is 12 residues. Germline values: CDR1 MGHRA, CDR2 YSYEKL. Between the trimmed V and J ends, which lost 1 base and 8 bases, there was a span of 8 bases. The CDR3, as DNA: TGCGCCAGCAGCCAAGGCGCGGGGGGCTACACCTTC. This sequence encodes CASSQGAGGYTF.

The chain carries TRBV2 and TRBJ2-2, with D unclear. This CDR3 comprises 14 residues. Germline CDR1 and CDR2: SNHLY and FYNNEI. V was cut by 6 bases and J by 2 bases, with 10 bases left in between. As DNA, the CDR3 is TGTGCCAGCAGGAAGACATCTAACACCGGGGAGCTGTTTTTT. Protein sequence: CASRKTSNTGELFF.

V and J are TRBV6-5 and TRBJ2-4; 9 bases align to TRBD2. The CDR3 loop spans 13 amino acids. With 6 bases clipped from V and 8 bases from J, the junction kept 5 bases outside the gene matches. CDR1 and CDR2 from the germline V gene are MNHEY and SVGAGI. CDR3 sequence reads: CASSAGGLDIQYF. The DNA for the CDR3 is TGTGCCAGCAGCGCGGGGGGGCTGGACATTCAGTACTTC.

V usage is TRBV18 and J usage is TRBJ2-7; no definite D call. Trimming removed 4 bases from V and 1 base from J, with 11 bases in between. CDR1 KGHSH and CDR2 LQKENI come from the germline V gene. This CDR3 is built from 14 residues. CDR3 protein: CASSLKKHSYEQYF. In nucleotides, the CDR3 is TGTGCCAGCTCACTGAAGAAGCATTCCTACGAGCAGTACTTC.

This chain's CDR3 is CASSYGREQYF. DNA for the CDR3: TGTGCCAGTAGTTATGGTCGGGAGCAGTACTTC. This chain links TRBV19 with TRBJ2-7; D gene ambiguous. The CDR3 has 11 amino acids. Deletions cut 5 bases from V and 7 bases from J, with 9 bases between. Germline lookup yields CDR1 LNHDA and CDR2 SQIVND (reference sequence).

This sequence joins TRBV2 and TRBJ1-6; weak D call: TRBD1 (5 bases). CDR3 length equals 13 residues. The germline CDR1 and CDR2 sequences are SNHLY and FYNNEI. The V end was cut by 1 base, the J end by 9 bases, with 7 bases between. This CDR3 reads CASSEGGRSPLHF. In DNA, the CDR3 is TGTGCCAGCAGTGAAGGGGGACGTTCACCCCTCCACTTT.

The rearrangement joins TRBV7-9 to TRBJ1-2; TRBD1 agrees at 9 bases. Looked up from germline, CDR1 is SEHNR and CDR2 is FQNEAQ (reference sequence). V dropped 5 bases and J dropped 4; count of bases not matched to a gene: 11. CDR3 length: 16 amino acids. CDR3 loop: CASSILRDRDSYGYTF. In DNA form, the CDR3 reads TGTGCCAGCAGCATTCTCAGGGACAGGGATAGCTATGGCTACACCTTC. The variable domain in full, with the rest retrieved from reference TRBV7-9 and TRBJ1-2, is DTGVSQNPRHKITKRGQNVTFRCDPISEHNRLYWYRQTLGQGPEFLTYFQNEAQLEKSRLLSDRFSAERPKGSFSTLEIQRTEQGDSAMYLCASSILRDRDSYGYTFGSGTRLTVV.

The J gene is TRBJ1-5, the V gene TRBV5-6, with no clear D. The CDR3 runs to 12 residues. Germline V CDR1 and CDR2: SGHDT, YYEEEE. Trimming left V 4 bases short and J 4 bases short, with 6 bases between. CDR3 nucleotides: TGTGCCAGCAGCCGAGGGAATCAGCCCCAGCATTTT. This encodes CASSRGNQPQHF.

DNA of the CDR3: TGTGCCAGCACCCCGACAGGGACCTACGAGCAGTACTTC. Protein product: CASTPTGTYEQYF. The chain has TRBV6-5 and TRBJ2-7; 7 bases line up with TRBD1. The CDR3 consists of 13 residues. The germline CDR1 and CDR2 sequences are MNHEY and SVGAGI. Trimming cost V 7 bases and J 2 bases; bases outside gene matches: 5.

The gene calls are TRBV6-1 and TRBJ1-1; a possible D gene is TRBD1 (5 bases). The CDR3 is 13 residues long. The V gene lost 2 bases and the J gene lost 6 bases, with 10 bases spanning the gap. Germline V gives CDR1 MNHNS, CDR2 SASEGT. The CDR3 loop is CASSERGGAEAFF. The CDR3 DNA reads as TGTGCCAGCAGTGAAAGGGGAGGGGCTGAAGCTTTCTTT.

The J gene is TRBJ2-2, the V gene TRBV6-5; tentatively, D is TRBD2 (5 bases). There are 15 residues in the CDR3. Germline CDR1 is MNHEY and CDR2 is SVGAGI. V shed 2 bases and J shed 4 bases, with 11 bases lying between them. CDR3 amino acids: CASSYDGRATGELFF. In DNA, the CDR3 is TGTGCCAGCAGTTACGACGGGCGGGCCACCGGGGAGCTGTTTTTT.

This rearrangement joins TRBV9 to TRBJ2-1, with 9 nucleotides matching TRBD2. V was pared by 3 bases and J by 3 bases, with 16 bases of the junction left unmatched. CDR1 is SGDLS, CDR2 YYNGEE, per germline. This CDR3 contains 19 residues. This CDR3 is CASSAPEGGGALFYNEQFF. DNA for the CDR3: TGTGCCAGCAGCGCGCCGGAGGGCGGGGGGGCCCTATTCTACAATGAGCAGTTCTTC.

The chain recombines TRBV19 with TRBJ1-1, with a weak D call TRBD1 (5 bases). The V end lost 10 bases, the J end lost 3 bases, and 18 bases lay between the germline ends. The length of the CDR3 is 14 residues. Germline CDR1 LNHDA, CDR2 SQIVND (reference sequence). The CDR3 is CATGPRREYTEAFF. DNA for the CDR3: TGTGCCACGGGACCCCGAAGGGAGTACACTGAAGCTTTCTTT.

As for this clone: The sample contains more than one DNA sequence encoding this CDR3. J is TRBJ1-6 and V is TRBV11-3; D is ambiguous. The germline gives CDR1 SGHNT, CDR2 YENEEA. CDR3 length: 15 residues. Trimming cost V 5 bases and J 0 bases, with 8 bases left between them. This chain's CDR3 is CASSLRSSYNSPLHF. CDR3 nucleotide sequence: TGTGCCAGCAGCCTCCGGAGCTCCTATAATTCACCCCTCCACTTT.

This clone was recorded only once. The V gene is TRBV3-1 (or the pseudogene TRBV3-2), the J gene TRBJ1-5; unclear D gene. Trimming cost V 1 base and J 10 bases, with 14 bases left between them. CDR1 LGHDT and CDR2 YNNKEL come from the germline V gene (reference sequence). The CDR3 runs to 14 residues. As DNA, the CDR3 is TGTGCCAGCAGCCAAGGTCAGGTTCCAGGTCCCCAGCATTTT. Amino acid sequence: CASSQGQVPGPQHF.

The rearrangement links TRBV7-9 to TRBJ2-1; weak D call: TRBD2 (6 bases). The length of the CDR3 is 16 residues. Trimming pared 4 bases from V and 6 bases from J, leaving 19 bases between. Per germline, CDR1 SEHNR and CDR2 FQNEAQ (reference sequence). CDR3: CASSSTPFMGGNEQFF. CDR3 nucleotides: TGTGCCAGCAGCTCAACTCCCTTTATGGGAGGCAATGAGCAGTTCTTC.

The CDR3 sequence: CASSYQRSYEQYF. Written as DNA, the CDR3 is TGTGCCAGCAGTTACCAGAGGAGCTACGAGCAGTACTTC. V gene TRBV6-6 combines with J gene TRBJ2-7, with no clear D. Germline V lookup: CDR1 MNHNY, CDR2 SVGAGI (reference sequence). Trimming removed 2 bases at V and 3 bases at J, with 8 bases between. The CDR3 covers 13 residues.

The chain carries TRBV9 and TRBJ1-4; 7 bases agree with TRBD1. Germline V gene lookup returns CDR1 SGDLS and CDR2 YYNGEE. The CDR3 spans 14 residues. V trimming: 4 bases; J trimming: 3 bases; junction bases outside the gene matches: 3. In DNA, the CDR3 is TGTGCCAGCAGCCCGGGACAGCCTAATGAAAAACTGTTTTTT. As protein: CASSPGQPNEKLFF.

This sequence joins TRBV6-2 or TRBV6-3 and TRBJ2-5, with D possibly TRBD1 on 5 matching bases. Looked up from germline, CDR1 is MNHEY and CDR2 is SVGEGT. The CDR3 is made up of 15 amino acids. V was trimmed by 5 bases and J by 2 bases, leaving 15 bases between them. The DNA for the CDR3 is TGTGCCAGCAGTCCGACAGAGACAGTACAAGAGACCCAGTACTTC. It translates to CASSPTETVQETQYF.